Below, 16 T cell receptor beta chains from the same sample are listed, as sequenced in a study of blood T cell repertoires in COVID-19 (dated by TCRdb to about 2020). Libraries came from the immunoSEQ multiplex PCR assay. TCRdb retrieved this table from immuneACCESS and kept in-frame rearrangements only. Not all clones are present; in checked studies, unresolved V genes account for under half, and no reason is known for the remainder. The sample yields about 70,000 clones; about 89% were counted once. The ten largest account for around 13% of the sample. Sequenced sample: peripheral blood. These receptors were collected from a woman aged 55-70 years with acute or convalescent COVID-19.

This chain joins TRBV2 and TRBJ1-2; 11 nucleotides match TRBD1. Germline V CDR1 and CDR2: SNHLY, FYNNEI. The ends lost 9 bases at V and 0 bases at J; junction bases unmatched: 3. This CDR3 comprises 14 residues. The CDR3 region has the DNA TGTGCCAGTGGACAGGGGGCCCCTAACTATGGCTACACCTTC. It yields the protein CASGQGAPNYGYTF.

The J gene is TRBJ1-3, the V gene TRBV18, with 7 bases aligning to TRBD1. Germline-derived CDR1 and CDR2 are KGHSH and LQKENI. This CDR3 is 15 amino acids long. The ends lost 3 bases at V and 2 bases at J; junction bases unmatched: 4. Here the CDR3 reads CASSPEQGAGNTIYF. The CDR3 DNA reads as TGTGCCAGCTCACCGGAGCAGGGGGCTGGAAACACCATATATTTT.

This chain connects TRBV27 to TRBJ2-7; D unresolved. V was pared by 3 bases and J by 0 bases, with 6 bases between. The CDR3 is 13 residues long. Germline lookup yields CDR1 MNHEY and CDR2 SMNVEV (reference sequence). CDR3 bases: TGTGCCAGCAGTTTCTCCCCCTCCTACGAGCAGTACTTC. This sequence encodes CASSFSPSYEQYF.

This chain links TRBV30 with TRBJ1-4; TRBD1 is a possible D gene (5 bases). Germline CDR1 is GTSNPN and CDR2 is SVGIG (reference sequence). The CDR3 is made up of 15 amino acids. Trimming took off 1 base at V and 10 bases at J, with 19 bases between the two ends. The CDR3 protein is CAWSEKGDGSGKLFF. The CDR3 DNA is TGTGCCTGGAGTGAAAAAGGGGATGGGTCCGGAAAACTGTTTTTT.

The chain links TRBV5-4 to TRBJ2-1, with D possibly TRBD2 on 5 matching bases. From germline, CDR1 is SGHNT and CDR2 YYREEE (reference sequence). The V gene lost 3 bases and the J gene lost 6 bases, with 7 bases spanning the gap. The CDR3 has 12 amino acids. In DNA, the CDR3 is TGTGCCAGCAGCTACGGACTCAATGAGCAGTTCTTC. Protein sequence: CASSYGLNEQFF.

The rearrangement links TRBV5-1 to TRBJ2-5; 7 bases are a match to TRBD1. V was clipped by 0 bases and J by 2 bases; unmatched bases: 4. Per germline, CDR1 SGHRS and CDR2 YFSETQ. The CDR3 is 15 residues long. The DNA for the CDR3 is TGCGCCAGCAGCTTGGATCCGGGACAGCAAGAGACCCAGTACTTC. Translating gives CASSLDPGQQETQYF. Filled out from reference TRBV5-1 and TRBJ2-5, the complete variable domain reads KAGVTQTPRYLIKTRGQQVTLSCSPISGHRSVSWYQQTPGQGLQFLFEYFSETQRNKGNFPGRFSGRQFSNSRSEMNVSTLELGDSALYLCASSLDPGQQETQYFGPGTRLLVL.

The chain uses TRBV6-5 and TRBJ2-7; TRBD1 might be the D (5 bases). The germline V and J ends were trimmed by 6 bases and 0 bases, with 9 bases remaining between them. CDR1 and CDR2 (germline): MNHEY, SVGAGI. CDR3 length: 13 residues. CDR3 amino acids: CASRNQGSYEQYF. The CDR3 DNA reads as TGTGCCAGCAGAAATCAGGGCTCCTACGAGCAGTACTTC.

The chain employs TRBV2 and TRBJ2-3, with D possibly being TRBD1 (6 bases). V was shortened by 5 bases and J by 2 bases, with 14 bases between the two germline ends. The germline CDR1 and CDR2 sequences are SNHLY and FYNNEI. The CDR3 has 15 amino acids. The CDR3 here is CASSSRQGTTDTQYF. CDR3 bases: TGTGCCAGCAGTTCCAGGCAGGGGACCACAGATACGCAGTATTTT.

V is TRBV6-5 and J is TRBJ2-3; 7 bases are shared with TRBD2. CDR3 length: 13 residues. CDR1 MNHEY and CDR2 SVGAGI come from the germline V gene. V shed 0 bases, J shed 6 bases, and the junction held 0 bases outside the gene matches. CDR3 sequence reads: CASSYSRGDTQYF. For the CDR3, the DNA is TGTGCCAGCAGTTACTCGCGGGGGGATACGCAGTATTTT.

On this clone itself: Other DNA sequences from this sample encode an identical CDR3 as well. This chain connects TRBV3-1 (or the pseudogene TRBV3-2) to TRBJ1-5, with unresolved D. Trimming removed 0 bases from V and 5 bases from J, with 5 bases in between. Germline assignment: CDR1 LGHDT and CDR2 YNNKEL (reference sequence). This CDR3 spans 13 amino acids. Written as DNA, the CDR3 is TGTGCCAGCAGCCAAGATCGGGATCAGCCCCAGCATTTT. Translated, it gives CASSQDRDQPQHF.

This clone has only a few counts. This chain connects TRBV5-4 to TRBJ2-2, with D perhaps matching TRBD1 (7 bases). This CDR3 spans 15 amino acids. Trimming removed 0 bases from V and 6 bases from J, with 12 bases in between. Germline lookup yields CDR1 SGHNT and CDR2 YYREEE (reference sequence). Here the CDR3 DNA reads TGTGCCAGCAGCTTGGAACAGGGGAGGTCCGGGGAGCTGTTTTTT. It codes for CASSLEQGRSGELFF.

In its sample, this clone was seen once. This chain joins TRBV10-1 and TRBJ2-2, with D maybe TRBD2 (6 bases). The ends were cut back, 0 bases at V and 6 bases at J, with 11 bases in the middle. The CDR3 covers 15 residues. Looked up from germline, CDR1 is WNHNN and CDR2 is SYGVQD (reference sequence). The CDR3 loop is CASSESGGTAGELFF. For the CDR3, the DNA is TGCGCCAGCAGTGAGTCGGGCGGGACGGCCGGGGAGCTGTTTTTT.

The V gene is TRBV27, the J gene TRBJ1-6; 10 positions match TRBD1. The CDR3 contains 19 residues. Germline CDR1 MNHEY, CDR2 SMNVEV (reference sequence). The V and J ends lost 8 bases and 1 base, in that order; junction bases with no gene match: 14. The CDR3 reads CASGSGTGAPRSYNSPLHF. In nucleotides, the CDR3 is TGTGCCAGCGGCTCCGGGACAGGGGCGCCTAGGTCCTATAATTCACCCCTCCACTTT.

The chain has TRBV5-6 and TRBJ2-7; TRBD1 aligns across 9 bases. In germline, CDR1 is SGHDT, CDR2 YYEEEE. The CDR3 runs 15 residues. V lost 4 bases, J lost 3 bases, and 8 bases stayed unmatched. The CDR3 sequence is CASSHGGQGLYEQYF. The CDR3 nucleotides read TGTGCCAGCAGCCACGGGGGACAGGGTCTCTACGAGCAGTACTTC. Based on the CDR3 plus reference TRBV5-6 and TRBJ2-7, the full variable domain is DAGVTQSPTHLIKTRGQQVTLRCSPKSGHDTVSWYQQALGQGPQFIFQYYEEEERQRGNFPDRFSGHQFPNYSSELNVNALLLGDSALYLCASSHGGQGLYEQYFGPGTRLTVT.

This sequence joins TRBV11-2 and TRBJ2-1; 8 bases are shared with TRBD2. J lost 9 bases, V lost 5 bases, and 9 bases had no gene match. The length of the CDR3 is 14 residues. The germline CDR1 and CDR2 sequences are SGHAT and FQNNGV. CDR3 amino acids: CASSRPGGGFEQFF. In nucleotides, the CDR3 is TGTGCCAGCAGCCGTCCGGGGGGGGGCTTTGAGCAGTTCTTC.

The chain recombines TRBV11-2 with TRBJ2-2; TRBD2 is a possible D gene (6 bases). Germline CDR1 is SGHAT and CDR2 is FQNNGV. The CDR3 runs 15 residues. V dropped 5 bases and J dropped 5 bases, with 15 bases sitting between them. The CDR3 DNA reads TGTGCCAGCAGCCGGGACTCTACACAGACCGGGGAGCTGTTTTTT. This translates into CASSRDSTQTGELFF.